These T cell receptor beta chains were read from a single sample in a study of identical twins. Each CDR3 protein gets one entry after TCRdb re-called the 5' RACE reads with MiXCR. The sample records hundreds of thousands of distinct CDR3 sequences, 9% to 15% being singletons. The same specimen was also included in a second study, on yellow fever vaccine responses in identical twins.

Sequences were obtained from PBMCs. Every receptor here comes from a woman younger than 35 in good health. CDR3s include the opening cysteine and the closing phenylalanine or tryptophan. The order of the fields is J gene, V gene, clone size, D gene, CDR3 protein, CDR3 DNA. A D gene is named only where the DNA matches it firmly. Size tells how often a clone was seen (once, few, many) or the class of an expanded clone, and some rows leave it out.

>TRBJ2-1|TRBV28|.|.
CASSLTLASYNEQFF
TGTGCCAGCAGTTTAACCCTAGCATCCTACAATGAGCAGTTCTTC
>TRBJ2-7|TRBV28|.|.
CASGAPATSSYEQYF
TGTGCCAGCGGTGCGCCGGCCACGAGCTCCTACGAGCAGTACTTC
>TRBJ2-7|TRBV5-1|.|.
CASSFNPRATISYEQYF
TGCGCCAGCAGCTTCAACCCTAGGGCTACAATAAGCTACGAGCAGTACTTC
>TRBJ2-1|TRBV5-1|.|TRBD1
CASSLVGQGPPTYNEQFF
TGCGCCAGCAGCTTGGTGGGACAGGGGCCGCCGACCTACAATGAGCAGTTCTTC
>TRBJ1-4|TRBV12-3/TRBV12-4|.|TRBD1
CASSFAPGGAGEIEKLFF
TGTGCCAGCAGTTTTGCCCCAGGGGGGGCGGGCGAAATTGAAAAACTGTTTTTT
>TRBJ2-1|TRBV7-9|.|.
CASSLALGGEYNEQFF
TGTGCCAGCAGCTTAGCGTTAGGCGGGGAGTACAATGAGCAGTTCTTC
>TRBJ1-1|TRBV5-1|few|.
CASRMPGRSTAFF
TGCGCCAGCAGGATGCCGGGGCGCTCGACAGCTTTCTTT
>TRBJ1-2|TRBV12-3/TRBV12-4|many|.
CASSFGSGLSGYTF
TGTGCCAGCAGTTTCGGGTCTGGGCTGAGTGGCTACACCTTC
>TRBJ1-2|TRBV5-1|few|.
CASSLTGPQGYGYTF
TGCGCCAGCAGCTTAACAGGGCCACAGGGATACGGCTACACCTTC
>TRBJ1-2|TRBV12-3/TRBV12-4|many|.
CASSLWGSGGYTF
TGTGCCAGCAGTTTATGGGGGTCCGGAGGCTACACCTTC
>TRBJ2-1|TRBV24-1|.|.
CATALTSSGEQFF
TGTGCCACCGCTTTGACCTCTTCGGGTGAGCAGTTCTTC
>TRBJ1-6|TRBV25-1|few|.
CASSDGSPLHF
TGTGCCAGCAGTGATGGATCACCCCTCCACTTT
>TRBJ2-5|TRBV12-3/TRBV12-4|few|.
CASSPRGTLGETQYF
TGTGCCAGCAGTCCGCGCGGGACTCTCGGAGAGACCCAGTACTTC
>TRBJ1-1|TRBV18|.|.
CASSPLRGASTEAFF
TGTGCCAGCTCACCACTCCGGGGGGCTAGCACTGAAGCTTTCTTT
>TRBJ2-2|TRBV25-1|many|.
CASSPPVSANTGELFF
TGTGCCAGCAGTCCCCCTGTTTCGGCCAACACCGGGGAGCTGTTTTTT
>TRBJ2-2|TRBV20-1|few|TRBD2
CSASVLAGPGGELFF
TGCAGTGCTAGTGTACTAGCGGGGCCGGGCGGGGAGCTGTTTTTT
>TRBJ2-7|TRBV7-9|.|TRBD2
CASRPPGGYEQYF
TGTGCCAGCAGACCCCCCGGGGGGTACGAGCAGTACTTC
>TRBJ2-3|TRBV12-3/TRBV12-4|.|.
CASSTQGSPTDTQYF
TGTGCCAGCAGTACTCAGGGTTCACCCACAGATACGCAGTATTTT
>TRBJ1-1|TRBV7-3|few|.
CASSLKGHHEAFF
TGTGCCAGCAGCTTAAAGGGACATCATGAAGCTTTCTTT
>TRBJ2-1|TRBV7-9|many|.
CASSFRDPYNEQFF
TGTGCCAGCAGCTTCCGGGATCCCTACAATGAGCAGTTCTTC
>TRBJ2-1|TRBV20-1|.|TRBD2
CSARRGREGNEQFF
TGCAGTGCTAGACGGGGGAGGGAGGGAAATGAGCAGTTCTTC
>TRBJ2-1|TRBV5-1|many|TRBD2
CASSLGTSGRTTYNEQFF
TGCGCCAGCAGCTTGGGGACTAGCGGGAGAACGACCTACAATGAGCAGTTCTTC
>TRBJ2-7|TRBV1|few|.
CTSSPAIAGGLAYEQYF
TGCACCAGCAGCCCGGCCATAGCGGGAGGCCTGGCCTACGAGCAGTACTTC
>TRBJ2-7|TRBV7-9|many|.
CASSRDFYEQYF
TGTGCCAGCAGCCGCGACTTCTACGAGCAGTACTTC
>TRBJ2-2|TRBV27|few|TRBD1
CASSFDRGTPRTGELFF
TGTGCCAGCAGTTTCGACAGGGGCACCCCGAGGACCGGGGAGCTGTTTTTT
>TRBJ2-5|TRBV29-1|.|.
CSVDGEVGALGTQYF
TGCAGCGTTGACGGGGAGGTTGGCGCCTTAGGGACCCAGTACTTC
>TRBJ2-3|TRBV7-9|.|.
CASSPIGVPTDTQYF
TGTGCCAGCAGCCCGATAGGGGTCCCCACAGATACGCAGTATTTT
>TRBJ2-5|TRBV5-5|.|.
CASSLRGAGGETQYF
TGTGCCAGCAGCTTAAGGGGGGCTGGGGGAGAGACCCAGTACTTC
>TRBJ2-2|TRBV7-3|.|TRBD1
CASSLVPGQGVQSGELFF
TGTGCCAGCAGCTTAGTACCGGGACAGGGGGTACAATCCGGGGAGCTGTTTTTT
>TRBJ2-7|TRBV12-5|few|.
CASGTSVYDEQYF
TGTGCTAGTGGGACCAGTGTTTACGACGAGCAGTACTTC
>TRBJ2-3|TRBV7-8|many|.
CASSLGTVILADTQYF
TGTGCCAGCAGCCTGGGAACCGTAATCCTCGCAGATACGCAGTATTTT
>TRBJ2-2|TRBV10-3|.|.
CAISESSHTGELFF
TGTGCCATCAGTGAGTCGTCCCACACCGGGGAGCTGTTTTTT
>TRBJ2-7|TRBV29-1|.|TRBD2
CSARGSGRADPYEQYF
TGCAGCGCCCGGGGGAGCGGGAGGGCCGACCCCTACGAGCAGTACTTC